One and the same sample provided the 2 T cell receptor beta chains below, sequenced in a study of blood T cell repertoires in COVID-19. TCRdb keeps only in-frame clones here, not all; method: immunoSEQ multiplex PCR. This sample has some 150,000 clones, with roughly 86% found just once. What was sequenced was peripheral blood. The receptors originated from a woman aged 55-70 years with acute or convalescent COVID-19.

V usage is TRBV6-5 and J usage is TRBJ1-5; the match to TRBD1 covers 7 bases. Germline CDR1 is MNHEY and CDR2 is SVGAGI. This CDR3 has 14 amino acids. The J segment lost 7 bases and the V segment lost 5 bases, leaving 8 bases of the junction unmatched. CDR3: CASSLDRVAQPQHF. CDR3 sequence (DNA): TGTGCCAGCAGTCTTGACAGGGTAGCACAGCCCCAGCATTTT.

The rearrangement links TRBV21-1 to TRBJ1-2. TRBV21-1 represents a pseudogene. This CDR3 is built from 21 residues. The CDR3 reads CASSIPAAGISPTGSGYGYTF. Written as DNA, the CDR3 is TGTGCCAGCAGCATCCCCGCAGCGGGGATCTCTCCAACAGGGTCCGGCTATGGCTACACCTTC.